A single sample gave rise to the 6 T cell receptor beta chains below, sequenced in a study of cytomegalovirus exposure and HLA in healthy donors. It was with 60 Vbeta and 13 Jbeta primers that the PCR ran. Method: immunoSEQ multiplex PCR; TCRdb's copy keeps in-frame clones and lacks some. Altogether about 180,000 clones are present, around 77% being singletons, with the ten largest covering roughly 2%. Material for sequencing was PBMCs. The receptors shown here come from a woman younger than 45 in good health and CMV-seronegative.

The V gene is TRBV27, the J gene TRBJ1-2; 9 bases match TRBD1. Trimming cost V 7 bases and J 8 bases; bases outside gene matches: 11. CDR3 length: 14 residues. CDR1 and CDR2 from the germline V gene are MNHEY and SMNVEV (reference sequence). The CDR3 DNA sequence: TGTGCCAGCACCTCCCAACAGGGGGCAGGAGGCTACACCTTC. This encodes CASTSQQGAGGYTF.

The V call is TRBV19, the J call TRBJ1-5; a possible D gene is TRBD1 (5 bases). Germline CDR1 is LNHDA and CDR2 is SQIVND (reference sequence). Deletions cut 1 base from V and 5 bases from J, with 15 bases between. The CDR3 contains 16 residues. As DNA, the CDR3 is TGTGCCAGTAGTATAGGCGGTACAGGTGGTCATCAGCCCCAGCATTTT. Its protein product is CASSIGGTGGHQPQHF.

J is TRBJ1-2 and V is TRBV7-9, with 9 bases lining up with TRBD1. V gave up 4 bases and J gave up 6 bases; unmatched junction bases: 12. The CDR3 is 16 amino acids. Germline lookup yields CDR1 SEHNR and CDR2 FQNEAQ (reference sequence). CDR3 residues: CASSSTLPGQGNGYTF. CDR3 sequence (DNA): TGTGCCAGCAGCTCGACTTTACCGGGACAGGGTAATGGCTACACCTTC.

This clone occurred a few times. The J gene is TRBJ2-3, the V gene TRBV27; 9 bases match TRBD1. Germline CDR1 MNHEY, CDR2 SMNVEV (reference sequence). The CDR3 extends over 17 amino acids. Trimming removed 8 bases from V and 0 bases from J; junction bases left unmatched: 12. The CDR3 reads CASEDRGTPSSTDTQYF. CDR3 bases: TGTGCCAGCGAAGACAGGGGGACTCCTTCTAGCACAGATACGCAGTATTTT.

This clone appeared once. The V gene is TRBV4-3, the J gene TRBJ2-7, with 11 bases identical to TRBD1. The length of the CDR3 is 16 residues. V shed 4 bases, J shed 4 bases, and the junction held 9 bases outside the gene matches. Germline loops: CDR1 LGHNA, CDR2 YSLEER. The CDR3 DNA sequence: TGCGCCAGCAGCCGCGTACCCGGACAGGGGGCATACGAGCAGTACTTC. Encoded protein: CASSRVPGQGAYEQYF.

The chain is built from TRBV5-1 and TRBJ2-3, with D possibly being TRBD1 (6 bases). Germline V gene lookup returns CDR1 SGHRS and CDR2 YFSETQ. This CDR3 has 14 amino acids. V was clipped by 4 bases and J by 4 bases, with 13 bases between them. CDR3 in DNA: TGCGCCAGCAGCGAGGACAGTACCGCAGATACGCAGTATTTT. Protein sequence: CASSEDSTADTQYF.